This TCR beta chain was sequenced during a study of blood T cell repertoires in COVID-19. As for the study in general: PBMCs, B-cell-depleted T cells, or T cells provided the cDNA or gDNA that made up the material.

This clone was found once. Original handling: Reference gene primer amplification in the assay estimated nucleated cell counts. The protocol was immunoSEQ multiplex PCR, while the TCRdb copy is restricted to in-frame clones and leaves out a portion. D and trimming come from the DNA, and the V and J calls and clone size come from that table. The table shows 250,000 to 300,000 clones, with roughly nine tenths occurring only once. One Seattle source followed patients from active infection through their disease course. This receptor was identified in a young woman with COVID-19, enrolled during active disease. The sample consisted of peripheral blood.

CDR3 residues: CASSRWVQAEQYF. The CDR3 coding sequence is TGTGCCAGCAGTCGATGGGTGCAGGCCGAGCAGTACTTC. This chain links TRBV3-1 (or the pseudogene TRBV3-2) with TRBJ2-7; D not certain. CDR3 length: 13 amino acids. Trimming took off 6 bases at V and 6 bases at J, with 15 bases between the two ends. Germline CDR1 reads LGHDT; CDR2 reads YNNKEL (reference sequence).